This T cell receptor (beta chain) originates from a study of blood T cell repertoires in COVID-19. Study overall: Whether acute or convalescent, the COVID-19 samples came from the United States, Italy and Spain.

Those enrolled, adults aged 18 to 89 years, came from roughly 23 US areas. Participants were placed into cohorts based on the clinical history they reported. A COVID-19 case was met by exposed participants within 2 weeks before study entry. Data came from immunoSEQ multiplex PCR; TCRdb stores just in-frame clones and leaves some out. The repertoire consists of roughly 400,000 clones, with about 88% occurring once and the leading ten covering about 1.4%. The receptor comes from a woman aged 18-35 years who had been exposed to COVID-19. The sample consisted of PBMCs or T cells enriched from blood (not recorded which).

CDR3 loop: CASSFDRGAPRNLYEQYF. The CDR3 coding sequence is TGTGCCAGCAGTTTTGACAGGGGGGCGCCCCGGAACCTTTACGAGCAGTACTTC. This chain links TRBV28 with TRBJ2-7; TRBD1 matches at 9 bases. CDR1 and CDR2 (germline): MDHEN, SYDVKM. This CDR3 has 18 amino acids. The J segment lost 4 bases and the V segment lost 3 bases, leaving 16 bases of the junction unmatched. Full variable domain (rest looked up from reference TRBV28 and TRBJ2-7): DVKVTQSSRYLVKRTGEKVFLECVQDMDHENMFWYRQDPGLGLRLIYFSYDVKMKEKGDIPEGYSVSREKKERFSLILESASTNQTSMYLCASSFDRGAPRNLYEQYFGPGTRLTVT.